The sample holds a few counts of the clone carrying this T cell receptor (beta chain). No antigen is known for it. TCRdb re-called the RT-PCR reads with MiXCR, one entry per CDR3 protein. This table has 250,000 to 350,000 distinct CDR3 sequences, around 22% appearing once. The CDR3 extends over 19 amino acids. V lost 0 bases and J lost 3; bases outside the gene matches: 15. Germline values: CDR1 MNHEY, CDR2 SMNVEV (reference sequence). The sample originates from a study of response to subunit inactivated influenza vaccine. Study-wide results and limits: Each seasonal influenza vaccination, the authors suggested, recruits few new T cells.

The V call is TRBV27, the J call TRBJ2-3; 7 bases are shared with TRBD1. The sample here was PBMCs from blood, taken 21 months after vaccination. The receptor comes from a man between 45 and 75 years old who received an inactivated influenza vaccine. The CDR3 spells CASSLSPKRQGIWTDTQYF. Written as DNA, the CDR3 is TGTGCCAGCAGTTTATCGCCCAAACGACAGGGCATATGGACAGATACGCAGTATTTT.